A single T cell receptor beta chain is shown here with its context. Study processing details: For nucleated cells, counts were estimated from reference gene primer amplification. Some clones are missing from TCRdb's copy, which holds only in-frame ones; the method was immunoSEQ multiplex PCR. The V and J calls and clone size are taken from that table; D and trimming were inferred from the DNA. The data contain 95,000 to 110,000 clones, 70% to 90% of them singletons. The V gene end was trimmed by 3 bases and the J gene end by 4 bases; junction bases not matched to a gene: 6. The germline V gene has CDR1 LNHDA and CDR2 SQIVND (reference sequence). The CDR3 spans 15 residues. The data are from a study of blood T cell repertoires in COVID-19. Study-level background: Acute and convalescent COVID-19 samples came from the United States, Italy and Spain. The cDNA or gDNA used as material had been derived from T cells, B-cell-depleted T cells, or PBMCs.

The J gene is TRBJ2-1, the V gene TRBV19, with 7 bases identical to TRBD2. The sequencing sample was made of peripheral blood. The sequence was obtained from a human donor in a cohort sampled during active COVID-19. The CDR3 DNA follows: TGTGCCAGTAGTATTGGGCTAGCGGAGTACAATGAGCAGTTCTTC. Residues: CASSIGLAEYNEQFF.